This T cell receptor beta chain is from a study of Ad26.COV2.S vaccination and SARS-CoV-2 variants. Study-level results: In TCR breadth and depth analyses, total T cell responses may have been underestimated. After vaccination, substantial breadth of spike-specific CD8+ and CD4+ responses was reported. Vaccine recipients had higher spike-specific TCR breadth than placebo recipients.

For this clone: Its antigen is unidentified.

Clones were read by immunoSEQ multiplex PCR, and TCRdb kept only the in-frame ones, dropping some. The table includes about 350,000 clones, around 90% detected once. V was clipped by 4 bases and J by 4 bases; unmatched bases: 19. The CDR3 totals 19 residues. Looked up from germline, CDR1 is SGDLS and CDR2 is YYNGEE. V is TRBV9 and J is TRBJ2-2; 7 nucleotides agree with TRBD1. This TCR was recovered from a human donor who had recovered from COVID-19. The starting material was peripheral blood, obtained after recovery from COVID-19. The CDR3 DNA follows: TGTGCCAGCAGCCCAGTCCCCAACGACAGGGCGAGTTTCACCGGGGAGCTGTTTTTT. It yields the protein CASSPVPNDRASFTGELFF.